This record covers a single TCR beta chain. Its antigen remains unidentified. These data are taken from a study of cytomegalovirus exposure and HLA in healthy donors. Study-level information: A preliminary data release comprised tens of millions of unique TCRs obtained from HLA-typed donors. Study outcomes and limitations: In a later analysis, a missense DCLRE1C variant was linked to TCR beta V- and J-gene trimming. Most TCR sequences showed up rarely, but some public TCRs showed up in many donors.

V was pared by 6 bases and J by 2 bases, with 4 bases of the junction left unmatched. The length of the CDR3 is 14 residues. Germline loops: CDR1 MNHEY, CDR2 SVGAGI. Both 60 Vbeta primers and 13 Jbeta primers went into the PCR. Generated by immunoSEQ multiplex PCR, the TCRdb table keeps only in-frame clones and is missing some. The data hold around 220,000 clones, with roughly 84% observed a single time. V gene TRBV6-5 combines with J gene TRBJ1-2, with 9 bases fitting TRBD1. The material sequenced was PBMCs. The receptor comes from a girl aged 5-17 years in good health and CMV-seronegative. The CDR3 coding sequence is TGTGCCAGCAGGTCCGGACAGGGGAACTATGGCTACACCTTC. Its protein product is CASRSGQGNYGYTF.